This TCR beta chain was retrieved from a study of CXCR3-negative and CXCR3-positive naive CD8 T cells. For the study at large: The dataset comprises about 135 million TRB reads in total, with about 1.5 +/- 0.3 million reads per library. Overall study findings and caveats: CXCR3-expressing naive cells carried TRB CDR3s more hydrophobic than those of CXCR3-negative naive cells.

CD45RO-CCR7+CD27+CD95- defined naive CD8+ T cells. The authors prepared UMI-labeled TRB cDNA libraries by 5' RACE. Reanalyzing the 5' RACE reads, TCRdb keeps one entry per CDR3 protein, without DNA. The sample's table shows 150,000 or so distinct CDR3 sequences. Remarks on this clonotype: The antigen is undetermined.

Sample: naive CXCR3+ CD8+ T cells from blood. The subset was: CD45RO-CCR7+CD27+CD95- naive CD8+ T cells expressing CXCR3 (TNR3+). This receptor was taken from a human donor in good health. Some clones in this sample may be carry-over from other donors' samples.

The CDR3 loop is CAISVKQESGNTIYF. The chain employs TRBV10-3 and TRBJ1-3; TCRdb reports TRBD1, a call that lacks DNA to check it against. Germline V gene sequence: CDR1 ENHRY, CDR2 SYGVKD. The CDR3 is made up of 15 amino acids.